These T cell receptor beta chains were read from a single sample in a study of cytomegalovirus exposure and HLA in healthy donors. TCRdb keeps only in-frame clones here, not all; method: immunoSEQ multiplex PCR. This table has 100,000 to 150,000 clones, 83% appearing once. The specimen sequenced was PBMCs. Receptors originate from a middle-aged woman in good health and CMV-seropositive. The CDR3 runs from the conserved cysteine through the conserved F or W. A D gene is named only where the DNA matches it firmly. Size is stated for part of the rows, as once, few or many counts, or as a class when the clone is expanded.

d_gene	len	v_gene	abundance	j_gene	CDR3aa	CDR3nt
-	14	TRBV7-9	-	TRBJ1-1	CASSPQFMNTEAFF	TGTGCCAGCAGCCCCCAGTTTATGAACACTGAAGCTTTCTTT
TRBD2	15	TRBV5-1	-	TRBJ2-2	CASSLGGSLHRGAVF	TGCGCCAGCAGCTTGGGCGGGAGCCTCCACCGGGGAGCTGTTTTT
TRBD2	15	TRBV5-6	-	TRBJ2-1	CASSLLAGSGNEQFF	TGTGCCAGCAGCTTACTAGCGGGATCGGGAAATGAGCAGTTCTTC
-	14	TRBV19	-	TRBJ1-4	CASTETGVNEKLFF	TGTGCCAGTACCGAGACAGGAGTTAATGAAAAACTGTTTTTT
TRBD2	13	TRBV5-4	-	TRBJ2-3	CASRLAGGDTQYF	TGTGCCAGCAGACTAGCGGGTGGGGATACGCAGTATTTT
TRBD1	14	TRBV19	-	TRBJ2-2	CASLRQGASGELFF	TGTGCCAGCCTCAGACAGGGGGCCTCCGGGGAGCTGTTTTTT
TRBD2	18	TRBV30	-	TRBJ2-7	CAWSVETSGRASSYEQYF	TGTGCCTGGAGTGTAGAGACTAGCGGGAGGGCCTCATCCTACGAGCAGTACTTC
-	14	TRBV6-5	-	TRBJ1-1	CASSYHNREPEAFF	TGTGCCAGCAGCTACCATAACAGGGAACCTGAAGCTTTCTTT
-	13	TRBV5-1	-	TRBJ2-1	CASSWGLFNEQFF	TGCGCCAGCAGCTGGGGACTTTTCAATGAGCAGTTCTTC
-	14	TRBV19	-	TRBJ2-5	CASSIGSHQETQYF	TGTGCCAGTAGTATAGGTAGTCATCAAGAGACCCAGTACTTC
-	13	TRBV9	-	TRBJ2-7	CASSPGDGYEQYF	TGTGCCAGCAGCCCCGGGGATGGCTACGAGCAGTACTTC
-	15	TRBV18	-	TRBJ1-2	CASSPATAPNYGYTF	TGTGCCAGCTCACCAGCGACAGCTCCTAACTATGGCTACACCTTC
TRBD1	14	TRBV6-1	-	TRBJ1-5	CASSEWTGGQPQHF	TGTGCCAGCAGTGAATGGACAGGGGGTCAGCCCCAGCATTTT
-	18	TRBV4-2	-	TRBJ2-3	CASSQDLLRGGYTDTQYF	TGTGCCAGCAGCCAAGATCTACTTCGCGGCGGGTACACAGATACGCAGTATTTT
TRBD1	16	TRBV5-1	-	TRBJ2-7	CASSAGTGIPTYEQYF	TGCGCCAGCAGCGCGGGGACAGGGATTCCGACCTACGAGCAGTACTTC
-	15	TRBV5-1	-	TRBJ1-4	CASSALQGRNEKLFF	TGCGCCAGCAGCGCCCTACAGGGCCGTAATGAAAAACTGTTTTTT
TRBD1	12	TRBV9	-	TRBJ1-1	CASGTGVTEAFF	TGTGCCAGTGGGACAGGGGTCACTGAAGCTTTCTTT
TRBD1	16	TRBV5-6	once	TRBJ1-5	CASTLGQFDSNQPQHF	TGTGCCAGCACCTTGGGACAGTTTGATAGCAATCAGCCCCAGCATTTT
TRBD2	14	TRBV29-1	-	TRBJ2-7	CSVGGLAGEDEQYF	TGCAGCGTAGGGGGACTAGCGGGAGAGGACGAGCAGTACTTC
-	17	TRBV5-1	-	TRBJ2-3	CASSLEAGIGLTDTQYF	TGCGCCAGCAGCTTGGAGGCGGGAATCGGCCTCACAGATACGCAGTATTTT
TRBD1	16	TRBV5-1	-	TRBJ2-3	CASSAGTGGGTDTQYF	TGCGCCAGCAGCGCTGGGACAGGGGGGGGCACAGATACGCAGTATTTT
TRBD1	18	TRBV5-1	-	TRBJ2-1	CASSLWPRDRESYNEQFF	TGCGCCAGCAGCTTGTGGCCCCGGGACAGGGAATCCTACAATGAGCAGTTCTTC
-	14	TRBV4-3	-	TRBJ2-5	CASSQSLFQETQYF	TGCGCCAGCAGCCAAAGCCTATTTCAAGAGACCCAGTACTTC